This T cell receptor (beta chain) originates from a study of OX40 agonist ivuxolimab in advanced cancers. Regarding the complete study: Ivuxolimab was an agonistic, fully human IgG2 monoclonal antibody directed against OX40 (CD134), a costimulatory receptor. Intravenous ivuxolimab was administered to patients every 2 weeks at six dose levels: 0.01, 0.1, 0.3, 1.5, 3 and 10 mg/kg. Partial responses occurred in three dose-escalation patients: two with cutaneous melanoma and one with hepatocellular carcinoma. Prior anti-PD-1, anti-PD-L1 or anti-CTLA-4 therapy was permitted, and 40% of dose-escalation patients had received checkpoint inhibitors. The paper describes the monotherapy dose-escalation part (N of about 52 patients) of the phase I trial of ivuxolimab. Of the 50 to 55 patients in dose escalation, about 19 had hepatocellular carcinoma, around 15 had melanoma, 9 had renal cell carcinoma and 9 had head and neck cancer. The dose-escalation cohort was almost 85% male with a mean age of around 64 years, ranging from roughly 23 to 80. The purpose of peripheral TCRbeta sequencing was to test whether ivuxolimab changed TCR sequence diversity and led to clonal T-cell expansion. Results and caveats for the whole study, not just this receptor: In the 0.1-3.0 mg/kg groups, partial responders were among the patients with the lowest normalized peripheral clonal expansion, particularly in CD8+ T cells. The antigen specificity of the peripheral T cells that underwent clonal expansion was not determined. On average, CD8+ T cells showed more expanded clones than CD4+ T cells after ivuxolimab. Low levels of normalized T-cell clonal expansion were also shown by some nonresponding patients. At doses of 0.1 to 3.0 mg/kg, clonal expansion of both CD4+ and CD8+ blood T cells was observed from baseline to week 6.

The trial excluded patients who had a history of autoimmune disease or were on systemic immunosuppression. In every dose cohort, peripheral blood was drawn for TCR sequencing at baseline, cycle 4 day 1, and cycle 7 day 1. Samples were obtained from an open-label, multicenter, first-in-human phase I dose-escalation trial of ivuxolimab. Adults with locally advanced or metastatic head and neck squamous cell, hepatocellular, melanoma or renal cell carcinoma were enrolled in the trial. Before TCR sequencing, CD4+ T cells and CD8+ T cells from peripheral blood were sorted into separate populations. With regard to this clone: Its antigen is unknown. Base qualities were left out, and no much larger clone turns up one base away.

For sequencing of the TCRbeta CDR3 region, genomic DNA was extracted from the sorted cells. The immunoSEQ Assay was used to sequence the TCRbeta CDR3 regions. Not all clones reach the TCRdb copy of this immuneACCESS table, which keeps in-frame sequences only. Checked studies attribute under half of the gap to unresolved V genes and leave the rest unexplained. For this sample there are approximately 20,000 clones; around 87% appear just once. Together, the top ten hold around 15% of the sample. Inclusive of the bounding cysteine and phenylalanine, the CDR3 is 15 residues long. Only the CDR3 region is kept as DNA, spanning 45 bases read in frame from base 1. From a lookup of the germline V gene (reference sequence), CDR1 and CDR2 are SEHNR and FQNEAQ. V gives up 5 bases and J gives up 0 bases, and the segment between their germline ends measures 10 bases.

The source of this sequence is an adult with an advanced solid tumor such as melanoma, head and neck, liver or kidney cancer. The V gene is TRBV7-9 and the J gene is TRBJ1-4; TRBD1 could be the D gene, as 5 bases match. The sample here was CD4+ or CD8+ T cells sorted from blood, taken in a trial of the OX40 agonist ivuxolimab. The CDR3 protein: CASSLGTTTNEKLFF. The bases read TGTGCCAGCAGCCTCGGGACCACAACTAATGAAAAACTGTTTTTT.